This T cell receptor (beta chain) was sequenced in a study of T cells in localized non-small cell lung cancer. Findings and caveats of the study: A median of approximately 50 of the top 100 tumor clones appeared in adjacent lung, which was paired and uninvolved.

Germline-derived CDR1 and CDR2 are SGHNT and YYREEE (reference sequence). V was pared by 4 bases and J by 7 bases, with 10 bases of the junction left unmatched. The CDR3 covers 15 residues. Regarding this clone: The antigen is unknown.

Sequencing used immunoSEQ multiplex PCR; TCRdb keeps in-frame clones, though not all of them. Among tens of thousands of clones listed, more than 70% were seen once. The specimen was peripheral blood, collected before any cancer treatment. The TCR was taken from a woman aged 35-75 years with stage I squamous cell lung carcinoma. The J gene is TRBJ2-1, the V gene TRBV5-4, with 8 bases fitting TRBD2. The CDR3 sequence: CASSPGGAPFNEQFF. CDR3 nucleotide sequence: TGTGCCAGCAGCCCCGGGGGGGCCCCCTTTAATGAGCAGTTCTTC.